This T cell receptor beta chain was found in a study of blood T cell repertoires in COVID-19 (dated by TCRdb to 2018 to 2020). Broadly, across the study: Samples covering the acute and convalescent phases of COVID-19 were provided by collaborators in the United States, Italy and Spain. The material from the prospective study consisted of cDNA or gDNA derived from T cells, B-cell-depleted T cells, or PBMCs. Subjects who had been exposed to COVID-19, were actively infected with it, or had recovered from it provided the deeply sampled blood TCRbeta repertoires that made up the dataset. A freely available public database, intended as a resource for researchers studying the immune response to SARS-CoV-2, is where the repertoires were released. The samples were drawn from two sources: the first 160 participants of the ongoing ImmuneRACE study, and over 950 subjects contributed by 6 global collaborators. Nearly every sample came with metadata listing a de-identified subject ID, COVID-19 status, age in years and sex. HLA class I and class II types, where available, came from metadata supplied by the sample provider rather than from assay-based typing. General study outcomes and caveats: How much clinical and demographic metadata was included differed by source and by participant, and the metadata was provided uncurated.

One collaborating source in Seattle enrolled patients during active infection and followed them longitudinally through the course of disease. Collaborating institutions collected whole blood in K2EDTA tubes following their own protocols. For TCRbeta analysis, collaborators shipped samples in one of three forms: frozen whole blood, isolated PBMCs, or DNA extracted from either of those sample types. V is clipped by 5 bases and J by 0 bases, and the sequence between their germline boundaries is 14 bases long. CDR1 and CDR2 are drawn from the germline V gene: MDHEN, SYDVKM. The CDR3 covers 16 residues, taking in both the cysteine and the phenylalanine. Only the CDR3 region is kept as DNA, spanning 48 bases read in frame from base 1. Comments on this clone: No cognate antigen has been identified for it. No base-level quality is on record; no much larger clone is a single base apart.

TCRbeta CDR3 regions were amplified from genomic DNA using the immunoSEQ Assay, a bias-controlled multiplex PCR. From the authors' description of their analysis: Within the assay, amplification of reference gene primers was used to estimate how many nucleated cells each sample contained. Sequence reads were collapsed and filtered to measure the absolute abundance of every unique TCRbeta CDR3 rearrangement. Productive Simpson clonality was computed per sample as the square root of Simpson's diversity index over productive rearrangements. TCRdb limited this immuneACCESS table to in-frame rearrangements with V and J called. A share of clones is missing; checked studies link under half to unresolved V genes, and the rest is unexplained. V and J calls and clone size are those listed in that table; D and trimming were worked out from the DNA. This sample gives about 200,000 clones in total; about 88% of them show up just once. More than 8.5% of the sample comes from the top ten.

The sequence derives from a woman aged 50 to 60 with COVID-19, enrolled during active disease. This sequence uses TRBV28 and TRBJ1-3, and perhaps TRBD1 as D gene, on 5 matching bases. Sequencing was carried out using peripheral blood. In nucleotides, the sequence is TGTGCCAGCAGTCCCGGAGGGGATTACTCTGGAAACACCATATATTTT. This sequence encodes CASSPGGDYSGNTIYF.